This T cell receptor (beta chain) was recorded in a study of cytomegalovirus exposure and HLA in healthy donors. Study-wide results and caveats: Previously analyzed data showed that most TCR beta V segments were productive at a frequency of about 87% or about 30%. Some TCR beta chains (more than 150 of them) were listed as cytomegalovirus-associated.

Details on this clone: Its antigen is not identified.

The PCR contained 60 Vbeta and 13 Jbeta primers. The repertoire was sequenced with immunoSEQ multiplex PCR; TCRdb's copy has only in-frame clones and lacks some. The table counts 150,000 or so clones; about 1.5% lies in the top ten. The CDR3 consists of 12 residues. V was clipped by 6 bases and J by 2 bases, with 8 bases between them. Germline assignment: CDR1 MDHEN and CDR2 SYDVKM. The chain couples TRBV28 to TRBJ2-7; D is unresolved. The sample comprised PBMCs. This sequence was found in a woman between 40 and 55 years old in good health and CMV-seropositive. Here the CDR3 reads CASRPDTYEQYF. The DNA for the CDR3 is TGTGCCAGCAGACCCGACACCTACGAGCAGTACTTC. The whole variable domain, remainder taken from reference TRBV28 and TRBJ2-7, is DVKVTQSSRYLVKRTGEKVFLECVQDMDHENMFWYRQDPGLGLRLIYFSYDVKMKEKGDIPEGYSVSREKKERFSLILESASTNQTSMYLCASRPDTYEQYFGPGTRLTVT.